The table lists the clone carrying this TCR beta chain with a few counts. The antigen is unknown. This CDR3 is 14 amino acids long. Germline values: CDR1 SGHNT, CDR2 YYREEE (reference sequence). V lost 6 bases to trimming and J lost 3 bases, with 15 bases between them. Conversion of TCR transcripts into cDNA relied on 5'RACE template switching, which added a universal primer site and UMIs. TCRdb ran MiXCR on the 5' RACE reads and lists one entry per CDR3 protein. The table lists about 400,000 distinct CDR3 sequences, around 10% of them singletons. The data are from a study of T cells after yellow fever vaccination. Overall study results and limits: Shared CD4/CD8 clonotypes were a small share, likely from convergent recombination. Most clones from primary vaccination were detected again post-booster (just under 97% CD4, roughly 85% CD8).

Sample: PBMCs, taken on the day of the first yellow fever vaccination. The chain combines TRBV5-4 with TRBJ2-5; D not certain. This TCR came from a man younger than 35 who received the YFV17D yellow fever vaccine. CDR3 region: CASTSWGRKETQYF. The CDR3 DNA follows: TGTGCCAGCACCTCGTGGGGTAGGAAAGAGACCCAGTACTTC.